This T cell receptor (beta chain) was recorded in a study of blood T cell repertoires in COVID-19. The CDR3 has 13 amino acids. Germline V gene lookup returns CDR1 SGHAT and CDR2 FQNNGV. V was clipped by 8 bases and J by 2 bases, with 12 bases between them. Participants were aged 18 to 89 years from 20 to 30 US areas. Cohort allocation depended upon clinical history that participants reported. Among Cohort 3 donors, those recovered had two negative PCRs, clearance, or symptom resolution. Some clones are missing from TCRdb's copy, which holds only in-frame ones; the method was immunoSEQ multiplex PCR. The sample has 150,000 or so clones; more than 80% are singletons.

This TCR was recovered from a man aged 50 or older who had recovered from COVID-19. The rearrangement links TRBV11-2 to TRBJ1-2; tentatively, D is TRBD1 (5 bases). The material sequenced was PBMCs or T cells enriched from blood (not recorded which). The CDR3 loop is CASARPGNYGYTF. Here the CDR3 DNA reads TGTGCCAGCGCCCGCCCAGGGAACTATGGCTACACCTTC.